Below, 5 T cell receptor beta chains from the same sample are listed, as sequenced in a study of beta chain features in type 1 diabetes. The study, taken as a whole, reports: Moderately but significantly shorter TCRB CDR3s were found in Type 1 diabetes patients in all four CD4+ subsets.

Reverse transcribing all isolated RNA meant expressed TCRB transcripts were sequenced. Produced via immunoSEQ multiplex PCR; TCRdb's table is partial and in-frame only. Here the sample spans around 180,000 clones, 7.8% being singletons. No antigens are known for them. The sequenced sample consisted of central memory CD4+ T cells from blood. These receptors were obtained from a woman between 35 and 50 years old with type 1 diabetes.

This clone showed up just a few times. The chain employs TRBV6-6 and TRBJ2-7; 9 positions agree with TRBD1. Germline trimming cut 5 bases from V and 1 base from J; bases unmatched to any gene: 6. This CDR3 is 15 amino acids long. CDR1 and CDR2 from the germline V gene are MNHNY and SVGAGI (reference sequence). The CDR3 reads CASSEGTGLSYEQYF. CDR3 DNA sequence: TGTGCCAGCAGTGAGGGGACAGGGCTGTCCTACGAGCAGTACTTC.

This clone was found a few times. The J gene is TRBJ2-2, the V gene TRBV5-4, with D perhaps matching TRBD1 (6 bases). Deletions cut 4 bases from V and 2 bases from J, with 18 bases between. The CDR3 is 17 residues long. CDR1 and CDR2 from the germline V gene are SGHNT and YYREEE (reference sequence). CDR3 in DNA: TGTGCCAGCAGCCGTCCTTCCGGACAGATAAACACCGGGGAGCTGTTTTTT. Translation: CASSRPSGQINTGELFF.

This clone was observed at least ten times. The chain employs TRBV9 and TRBJ2-7, with 7 bases that match TRBD1. The trim removed 5 bases at V and 6 bases at J, leaving 5 bases unmatched. CDR3 size: 12 residues. Germline lookup yields CDR1 SGDLS and CDR2 YYNGEE. The CDR3 region is CASSRDSPEQYF. The DNA for the CDR3 is TGTGCCAGCAGTCGGGACAGCCCCGAGCAGTACTTC.

This clone has ten or more counts. Written as DNA, the CDR3 is TGCAGCGTTGTTTCAGGGAATTTACATGAGCAGTTCTTC. Translating it yields CSVVSGNLHEQFF. The J gene is TRBJ2-1, the V gene TRBV29-1, with D possibly TRBD1 on 5 matching bases. CDR1 and CDR2 (germline): SQVTM, ANQGSEA. V was clipped by 4 bases and J by 8 bases, with 15 bases between them. CDR3 length: 13 residues.

The J gene is TRBJ2-2, the V gene TRBV7-9, with 13 bases matching TRBD2. Germline values: CDR1 SEHNR, CDR2 FQNEAQ (reference sequence). The CDR3 totals 18 residues. V lost 5 bases and J lost 6; bases outside the gene matches: 12. The CDR3 nucleotides are TGTGCCAGCAGCCCCACGCCCTGGACTAGCGGGGGCTCCGGGGAGCTGTTTTTT. Encoded protein: CASSPTPWTSGGSGELFF.